The rows below give T cell receptor beta chains drawn from one sample of a study of yellow fever vaccine responses in identical twins. TCRdb recomputed calls from the RT-PCR reads with MiXCR, one row per CDR3 protein. The sample has under 25,000 distinct CDR3 sequences; roughly 70% are singletons. The sample was T cells from blood (PBMCs), unsorted or a sorted subset (not recorded which), taken before or after yellow fever vaccination (not recorded which). All receptors come from a woman between 18 and 29 years old who received the yellow fever vaccine. CDR3s include the opening cysteine and the closing phenylalanine or tryptophan. A D gene is named only where the DNA matches it firmly. Some rows mark clone size as missing; the rest say once, few, many or name a class of expanded clone.

len	j_gene	d_gene	v_gene	abundance	CDR3nt	CDR3aa
13	TRBJ1-1	TRBD1	TRBV29-1	.	TGCAGCGTAGTTCGACAGGGAAAGGCTGAAGCTTTCTTT	CSVVRQGKAEAFF
15	TRBJ1-6	.	TRBV20-1	.	TGCAGTGCTAAGGCCCAAGGGTCCTATAATTCACCCCTCCACTTT	CSAKAQGSYNSPLHF
16	TRBJ2-5	.	TRBV6-2/TRBV6-3	once	TGTGCCAGCAGTTCCCACGGGGCTGCGGACCAAGAGACCCAGTACTTC	CASSSHGAADQETQYF
13	TRBJ1-4	.	TRBV6-5	.	TGTGCCAGCAGTTACAATAGGGGGGAAAAACTGTTTTTT	CASSYNRGEKLFF
14	TRBJ2-3	.	TRBV11-2	.	TGTGCCAGCAGCTTAGACCCACTCGGGGGTAGCCTGTATTTT	CASSLDPLGGSLYF
15	TRBJ1-6	.	TRBV4-3	.	TGCGCCAGCAGCCAAGAAAACTCCTATAATTCACCCCTCCACTTT	CASSQENSYNSPLHF
15	TRBJ1-5	.	TRBV11-1	.	TGTGCCAGCAGAAGGGGGGGGGTTGACAATCAGCCCCAGCATTTT	CASRRGGVDNQPQHF
16	TRBJ2-5	TRBD2	TRBV2	.	TGTGCCAGCAGCCGGGGGACTAGCTCTTACCAAGAGACCCAGTACTTC	CASSRGTSSYQETQYF
15	TRBJ2-4	TRBD1	TRBV18	.	TGTGCCAGCTCACCAAACCGACCGGGACAGGGCATTCAGTACTTC	CASSPNRPGQGIQYF
13	TRBJ2-4	.	TRBV9	.	TGTGCCAGCAGCGGGGGGTTGAATGACATTCAGTACTTC	CASSGGLNDIQYF